This T cell receptor beta chain was observed in a study of control samples from healthy donors and cancer patients. The CDR3 runs 13 residues. Trimming cost V 3 bases and J 2 bases, with 8 bases left between them. CDR1 is MNHNS, CDR2 SASEGT, per germline. Libraries were prepared by immunoSEQ multiplex PCR; TCRdb keeps only in-frame clonotypes and omits some of them. The sample carries 100,000 to 150,000 clones, roughly 92% recorded once. The chain employs TRBV6-1 and TRBJ2-7; the D is unclear. The sequencing input was PBMCs. This clonotype was obtained from a man at least 80 years old with head and neck cancer. CDR3 bases: TGTGCCAGCAGTGAGGACCGTCCCTACGAGCAGTACTTC. This gives the protein CASSEDRPYEQYF.